The rows below give T cell receptor beta chains drawn from one sample of a study of cytomegalovirus exposure and HLA in healthy donors. Sequencing was performed with immunoSEQ multiplex PCR; in TCRdb, only in-frame clones are kept and a portion is missing. The sample yields 200,000 to 250,000 clones, around 83% seen once. The sequenced sample consisted of PBMCs. Receptors were obtained from a woman in her forties or fifties in good health and CMV-seropositive. CDR3s include the opening cysteine and the closing phenylalanine or tryptophan. The D gene is left open where the match is weak. Only some rows state a clone size, as once, few, many or a class for expanded clones.

J gene | D gene | V gene | clone size | CDR3 DNA | CDR3 protein
TRBJ1-2 | TRBD1 | TRBV5-1 | NA | TGCGCCAGCAGCGGGTCTACAGGGGCAACTAACTATGGCTACACCTTC | CASSGSTGATNYGYTF
TRBJ2-1 | TRBD2 | TRBV11-2 | NA | TGTGCCAGCAGCTTCACTAGCGGGGGGCCGGGTGAGCAGTTCTTC | CASSFTSGGPGEQFF
TRBJ1-6 | NA | TRBV28 | NA | TGTGCCAGCGGAGACCTATACAACTATAATTCACCCCTCCACTTT | CASGDLYNYNSPLHF
TRBJ1-3 | TRBD1 | TRBV5-1 | NA | TGCGCCAGCAGCTCCATGACAGGGATGGGAAACACCATATATTTT | CASSSMTGMGNTIYF
TRBJ2-5 | TRBD2 | TRBV7-2 | once | TGTGCCAGCAGCTTGGCTAGCGGAAAAGAGACCCAGTACTTC | CASSLASGKETQYF
TRBJ1-6 | NA | TRBV4-1 | NA | TGCGCCAGCAGCCCCGTCGGCCCAGGAGGACCCCTCCACTTT | CASSPVGPGGPLHF
TRBJ2-7 | TRBD1 | TRBV5-1 | NA | TGCGCCAGCAGCTTGAACAGGGGGCCCAACGCCGCGAGGTACTTC | CASSLNRGPNAARYF
TRBJ2-2 | TRBD2 | TRBV29-1 | NA | TGCAGCGTTGCTAGCGGGGGGCCGGGAGGGGAGCTGTTTTTT | CSVASGGPGGELFF
TRBJ2-3 | NA | TRBV5-5 | NA | TGTGCCAGCAGCTTAGACCGGGCAGATACGCAGTATTTT | CASSLDRADTQYF
TRBJ2-1 | TRBD2 | TRBV5-1 | NA | TGCGCCAGCAGCTCCCTCCGGACTAGCGGGGGGCCAATGGGTGAGCAGTTCTTC | CASSSLRTSGGPMGEQFF
TRBJ1-6 | TRBD1 | TRBV9 | NA | TGTGCCAGCAGCCCCTGGACAGGATATTATTCACCCCTCCACTTT | CASSPWTGYYSPLHF
TRBJ1-6 | NA | TRBV4-1 | few | TGCGCCAGCAGCCTCGGCGCTATCGGCGGGATAAATTGGGCCCTCCACTTT | CASSLGAIGGINWALHF
TRBJ2-1 | NA | TRBV7-6 | NA | TGTGCCAGCAGCTTAGCTAAGAGGACTGTTGAGCAGTTCTTC | CASSLAKRTVEQFF
TRBJ2-3 | TRBD1 | TRBV29-1 | NA | TGCAGCGTTGTCCAGGGGGCGCGAACAGATACGCAGTATTTT | CSVVQGARTDTQYF
TRBJ2-7 | NA | TRBV7-9 | NA | TGTGCCAGCAGCCACGACAGGTCACTCGGCCTCGAGCAGTACTTC | CASSHDRSLGLEQYF
TRBJ2-2 | NA | TRBV4-1 | NA | TGCGCCAGCAGCCAAAGGGCAGGGCTGAGTACCGGGGAGCTGTTTTTT | CASSQRAGLSTGELFF
TRBJ2-1 | TRBD2 | TRBV5-5 | NA | TGTGCCAGCAGCCCGGGACTAGCGGGGAGTGAGCAGTTCTTC | CASSPGLAGSEQFF
TRBJ2-2 | TRBD2 | TRBV2 | once | TGTGCCAGCAGTGAAGCGAACCTAGCGGGGGCCGCCGGGGAGCTGTTTTTT | CASSEANLAGAAGELFF
TRBJ1-4 | NA | TRBV5-1 | NA | TGCGCCAGCAGCTTAGATCCTCCCTCCCGGGATGAAAAACTGTTTTTT | CASSLDPPSRDEKLFF
TRBJ2-1 | TRBD2 | TRBV10-1 | NA | TGCGCCAGCAGTGCGGACTCTAGCGGGCAGCAGTTCTTC | CASSADSSGQQFF
TRBJ1-1 | TRBD1 | TRBV7-2 | NA | TGTGCCAGCAGGGGGACAGGGTTAATGAACACTGAAGCTTTCTTT | CASRGTGLMNTEAFF
TRBJ1-2 | NA | TRBV30 | NA | TGTGCCTGGGCGGGATCTTCGGGCGGCTACACCTTC | CAWAGSSGGYTF
TRBJ1-6 | NA | TRBV27 | NA | TGTGCCAGCAGTTTATCGCAGGGCCATAATTCACCCCTCCACTTT | CASSLSQGHNSPLHF
TRBJ2-7 | TRBD1 | TRBV15 | NA | TGTGCCACCAGCAGAGATCAATTCGGACAGGACTACGAGCAGTACTTC | CATSRDQFGQDYEQYF
TRBJ1-1 | NA | TRBV5-1 | NA | TGCGCCAGCAGCTCGGCGGGGGTTATGAACACTGAAGCTTTCTTT | CASSSAGVMNTEAFF
TRBJ2-1 | TRBD2 | TRBV5-1 | NA | TGCGCCAGCAGCCCTAGCGGGTCATCCTACAATGAGCAGTTCTTC | CASSPSGSSYNEQFF
TRBJ1-6 | NA | TRBV4-1 | NA | TGCGCCAGCAGCCAAGATAGTGTGTTTTTGGGGAGCTCCTATAATTCACCCCTCCACTTT | CASSQDSVFLGSSYNSPLHF
TRBJ2-5 | TRBD1 | TRBV6-5 | NA | TGTGCCAGCAAAAAATCAAGGACAGGGACCCAGTACTTC | CASKKSRTGTQYF
TRBJ2-7 | TRBD1 | TRBV10-3 | NA | TGTGCCATCAGTGAGTCGGGGAGACAGGGAACCTACAAGCAGTACTTC | CAISESGRQGTYKQYF
TRBJ2-5 | TRBD2 | TRBV28 | NA | TGTGCCAGCAGTTTCCCCCAGGCTAGCGGGGGTGCGTACCAAGAGACCCAGTACTTC | CASSFPQASGGAYQETQYF
TRBJ1-2 | TRBD1 | TRBV5-4 | NA | TGTGCCAGCAGCCTGGGACAGGGGAATAAGAACTATGGCTACACCTTC | CASSLGQGNKNYGYTF
TRBJ2-3 | TRBD1 | TRBV5-1 | once | TGCGCCAGCAGCGCGGGGCCGGGACAGGGCACAGATACGCAGTATTTT | CASSAGPGQGTDTQYF